This TCR beta chain appears in the sequencing data of a study of T-cell memory formation after mild COVID-19. About the study: TCR clusters mostly belonged to single donors.

Germline CDR1 is ENHRY and CDR2 is SYGVKD. This CDR3 spans 18 amino acids. V trimming: 0 bases; J trimming: 6 bases; junction bases outside the gene matches: 5. UMIs and sample barcodes were carried by the TCR alpha and TCR beta cDNA libraries that 5'RACE produced using constant-segment primers. TCRdb recomputed calls from the 5' RACE reads with MiXCR, one row per CDR3 protein. The sample lists hundreds of thousands of distinct CDR3 sequences; approximately 15% were seen once. The study's findings and limits: From day 15 to 85, contracting clones were balanced between CD4 and CD8, whereas later expanders leaned toward CD4+.

This clonotype has a handful of counts. Its specificity is unknown. The sample was PBMCs or a T cell subset sorted from them (not recorded which). The source of this sequence is a man aged 18 to 29 who had mild COVID-19 (a few samples of this study predate the infection). Cell type and time point are not known. This rearrangement joins TRBV10-3 to TRBJ2-1; 16 bases map to TRBD2. In DNA, the CDR3 is TGTGCCATCAGTGAGTCCCCCGGGACTAGCGGGGGGGGCAATGAGCAGTTCTTC. This codes for CAISESPGTSGGGNEQFF.